This entry lists 27 T cell receptor beta chains sequenced from one sample in a study of technical replicates of blood from a few donors. TCRdb's copy holds only in-frame clones and misses some; the assay was immunoSEQ multiplex PCR. The sample holds roughly 7,000 clones; around 96% are singletons and the top ten take 7.3%. The sample was PBMCs. The receptors originated from a human donor in good health.

The chain links TRBV27 to TRBJ1-5, with 8 positions matching TRBD1. The CDR3 sequence is 15 residues long. The ends lost 5 bases at V and 7 bases at J; junction bases unmatched: 10. From germline, CDR1 is MNHEY and CDR2 SMNVEV (reference sequence). This chain's CDR3 is CASSPDQGARQPQHF. The CDR3 DNA reads TGTGCCAGCAGTCCAGATCAGGGGGCTAGGCAGCCCCAGCATTTT.

The CDR3: CASSEGHVDTGELFF. For the CDR3, the DNA is TGTGCCAGCAGCGAGGGACATGTGGACACCGGGGAGCTGTTTTTT. The V and J genes are TRBV5-5 and TRBJ2-2, with D perhaps matching TRBD1 (6 bases). This CDR3 is 15 amino acids long. Trimming removed 4 bases from V and 3 bases from J, with 13 bases in between. The germline gives CDR1 SGHKS, CDR2 YYEKEE (reference sequence).

The genes are TRBV6-6 and TRBJ2-1; possible D gene TRBD1, 5 bases. Germline loops: CDR1 MNHNY, CDR2 SVGAGI (reference sequence). This CDR3 is built from 12 residues. Trimming pared 2 bases from V and 8 bases from J, leaving 7 bases between. Here the CDR3 DNA reads TGTGCCAGCAGTTACACAGGCGATGAGCAGTTCTTC. Amino acid sequence: CASSYTGDEQFF.

This chain uses TRBV7-2 with TRBJ2-2, with TRBD2 matching 10 bases. V shed 4 bases, J shed 6 bases, and the junction held 11 bases outside the gene matches. The V gene's germline CDR1 is SGHTA and CDR2 FQGNSA. This CDR3 region has 17 residues. CDR3 in DNA: TGTGCCAGCAGCTCACAGGCTAGCGGGAGTACCCCCGGGGAGCTGTTTTTT. Its translation is CASSSQASGSTPGELFF.

The chain is built from TRBV11-2 and TRBJ2-1, with TRBD2 identical over 7 bases. Germline values: CDR1 SGHAT, CDR2 FQNNGV. The CDR3 has 16 residues. The trim removed 0 bases at V and 3 bases at J, leaving 5 bases unmatched. The CDR3 reads CASSLDPAGNYNEQFF. The CDR3 DNA reads TGTGCCAGCAGCTTAGACCCAGCGGGAAACTACAATGAGCAGTTCTTC.

The chain has TRBV6-1 and TRBJ2-7, with 8 bases aligning to TRBD2. J gave up 1 base and V 5 bases, and 7 bases lay outside the gene matches. The CDR3 runs to 15 residues. Germline V gene data show CDR1 as MNHNS and CDR2 as SASEGT. Here the CDR3 reads CASSLGLEGSYEQYF. CDR3 bases: TGTGCCAGCAGTTTGGGACTAGAGGGGTCCTACGAGCAGTACTTC.

The rearrangement links TRBV5-1 to TRBJ2-1; 7 nucleotides agree with TRBD1. This CDR3 has 15 amino acids. The trim removed 0 bases at V and 2 bases at J, leaving 2 bases unmatched. CDR1 SGHRS and CDR2 YFSETQ come from the germline V gene. This CDR3 is CASSLVGGTYNEQFF. The CDR3 DNA follows: TGCGCCAGCAGCTTGGTAGGGGGCACCTACAATGAGCAGTTCTTC.

The chain carries TRBV5-1 and TRBJ2-5, with 7 bases matching TRBD2. Germline CDR1 reads SGHRS; CDR2 reads YFSETQ. Trimming removed 5 bases from V and 5 bases from J; junction bases left unmatched: 12. This CDR3 has 15 residues. Here the CDR3 DNA reads TGCGCCAGCAGGCGGGCGGGAGACTCATGGGAGACCCAGTACTTC. Its translation is CASRRAGDSWETQYF. The full variable domain, in which reference TRBV5-1 and TRBJ2-5 provide the parts outside the CDR3, is KAGVTQTPRYLIKTRGQQVTLSCSPISGHRSVSWYQQTPGQGLQFLFEYFSETQRNKGNFPGRFSGRQFSNSRSEMNVSTLELGDSALYLCASRRAGDSWETQYFGPGTRLLVL.

The rearrangement uses TRBV7-8 and TRBJ1-2; no definite D call. In germline, CDR1 is SGHVS, CDR2 FQNEAQ. The CDR3 consists of 15 residues. The V end lost 5 bases, the J end lost 6 bases, and 19 bases lay between the germline ends. The CDR3 region is CASSLSTEGRNGYTF. As DNA, the CDR3 is TGTGCCAGCAGCCTATCAACAGAGGGTCGGAATGGCTACACCTTC.

This clone showed up just once. This rearrangement joins TRBV7-9 to TRBJ1-1, with a weak D call TRBD1 (5 bases). V was trimmed by 1 base and J by 4 bases, leaving 25 bases between them. This CDR3 has 19 residues. Germline V gives CDR1 SEHNR, CDR2 FQNEAQ (reference sequence). The CDR3 spells CASSLGLPPRRGRSTEAFF. As DNA, the CDR3 is TGTGCCAGCAGCTTAGGACTTCCCCCTCGAAGGGGCCGGAGCACTGAAGCTTTCTTT.

The rearrangement uses TRBV2 and TRBJ1-5; D is possibly TRBD1 (5 bases). The germline V gene has CDR1 SNHLY and CDR2 FYNNEI. The V gene lost 9 bases and the J gene lost 0 bases, with 12 bases spanning the gap. CDR3 size: 14 residues. CDR3 bases: TGTGCCAGTTCGACAGATTATAGCAATCAGCCCCAGCATTTT. As protein: CASSTDYSNQPQHF.

The chain employs TRBV27 and TRBJ2-5; perhaps TRBD1 as D (6 bases). V lost 6 bases and J lost 4, with 18 bases in between. This CDR3 has 15 amino acids. Germline V gene lookup returns CDR1 MNHEY and CDR2 SMNVEV (reference sequence). DNA of the CDR3: TGTGCCAGCAGCTATCAGGACAGTACAAGAGAGACCCAGTACTTC. Amino acids: CASSYQDSTRETQYF.

J is TRBJ2-5 and V is TRBV5-1, with D possibly matching TRBD2 (5 bases). This CDR3 spans 17 amino acids. V lost 4 bases and J 6 bases, leaving 25 bases between the germline ends. The V gene's germline CDR1 is SGHRS and CDR2 YFSETQ. This CDR3 reads CASSDARPTYLGKTQYF. The DNA for the CDR3 is TGCGCCAGCAGCGACGCCCGACCGACTTACCTCGGGAAGACCCAGTACTTC.

CDR3 in amino acids: CASSEVAGYNEQFF. CDR3 DNA: TGTGCCAGCAGTGAAGTGGCGGGTTACAATGAGCAGTTCTTC. This rearrangement joins TRBV6-1 to TRBJ2-1, with D maybe TRBD2 (5 bases). Germline-derived CDR1 and CDR2 are MNHNS and SASEGT. With 1 base removed from V and 4 bases from J, the gap between germline ends came to 8 bases. CDR3 size: 14 residues.

The chain employs TRBV6-6 and TRBJ2-5; TRBD2 matches 13 bases. The CDR3 is 13 amino acids. Germline CDR1 and CDR2: MNHNY and SVGAGI (reference sequence). Germline trimming cut 8 bases from V and 4 bases from J; bases unmatched to any gene: 1. The CDR3 DNA reads as TGTGCCAGCCGACTAGCGGGAGGAGAGACCCAGTACTTC. It codes for CASRLAGGETQYF.

The chain links TRBV20-1 to TRBJ2-2; D is perhaps TRBD1 (5 bases). CDR1 is DFQATT and CDR2 is SNEGSKA in the germline V gene (reference sequence). The CDR3 length is 11 residues. V was clipped by 5 bases and J by 5 bases, with 6 bases between them. The CDR3 here is CSAAGTGELFF. The CDR3 DNA sequence: TGCAGTGCTGCAGGGACCGGGGAGCTGTTTTTT.

The chain uses TRBV12-1 and TRBJ1-1. TRBV12-1 is an annotated pseudogene. The CDR3 is 17 residues long. CDR3 nucleotides: TGTGCCAGCAGCCCTTATCGGGATATCAGGGGAGGGACTGAAGCTTTCTTT. Translated, it gives CASSPYRDIRGGTEAFF.

This clone was seen a few times. The V and J genes are TRBV27 and TRBJ2-1; 12 bases align to TRBD1. The CDR3 length is 14 residues. The ends lost 8 bases at V and 5 bases at J; junction bases unmatched: 4. CDR1 and CDR2 (germline): MNHEY, SMNVEV (reference sequence). Here the CDR3 DNA reads TGTGCCAGCTCCGGGGACAGGGGGCACAATGAGCAGTTCTTC. Its protein is CASSGDRGHNEQFF.

CDR3 DNA: TGTGCCAGCAGTTTAGGTGGGACAGCTAACTATGGCTACACCTTC. Amino acids: CASSLGGTANYGYTF. This chain connects TRBV27 to TRBJ1-2; 7 nucleotides align to TRBD1. The CDR3 runs 15 residues. CDR1 and CDR2 from the germline V gene are MNHEY and SMNVEV (reference sequence). The V segment lost 2 bases and the J segment 0 bases; nucleotides outside the gene matches: 3.

Only one count was recorded for this clone. The chain has TRBV5-6 and TRBJ2-3, with TRBD1 matching 9 bases. Germline loops: CDR1 SGHDT, CDR2 YYEEEE. This CDR3 spans 18 amino acids. V lost 0 bases, J lost 0 bases, and 8 bases stayed unmatched. CDR3: CASSLDGDRVGSTDTQYF. The DNA for the CDR3 is TGTGCCAGCAGCTTGGATGGGGACAGGGTCGGGAGCACAGATACGCAGTATTTT.

In its sample, this clone was seen once. This rearrangement joins TRBV5-1 to TRBJ2-1; 8 positions agree with TRBD2. J gave up 1 base and V 4 bases, and 4 bases lay outside the gene matches. There are 15 residues in the CDR3. CDR1 SGHRS and CDR2 YFSETQ come from the germline V gene. This CDR3 reads CASSLGLASYNEQFF. The CDR3 bases are TGCGCCAGCAGCCTCGGACTAGCTTCCTACAATGAGCAGTTCTTC.

The CDR3 sequence: CASSLRREGLFAYNEQFF. The CDR3 bases are TGTGCCAGCAGCTTAAGGCGGGAGGGCCTTTTCGCCTACAATGAGCAGTTCTTC. This chain links TRBV7-8 with TRBJ2-1; TRBD2 aligns across 9 bases. The length of the CDR3 is 18 residues. J was trimmed by 2 bases and V by 2 bases; bases with no gene match: 10. Germline CDR1 and CDR2: SGHVS and FQNEAQ.

The chain uses TRBV29-1 and TRBJ1-3; D possibly corresponds to TRBD1 (5 bases). The length of the CDR3 is 14 residues. CDR1 is SQVTM and CDR2 is ANQGSEA in the germline V gene. The ends were cut back, 4 bases at V and 0 bases at J, with 10 bases in the middle. The DNA of the CDR3 is TGCAGCGTTGCGGGGGGGAGCTCTGGAAACACCATATATTTT. This encodes CSVAGGSSGNTIYF.

The chain has TRBV12-5 and TRBJ2-1; TRBD1 matches 9 bases. This CDR3 comprises 13 residues. With V trimmed by 6 bases and J by 12 bases, 9 bases remained unmatched. Germline assignment: CDR1 LGHNT and CDR2 FRNRAP. The DNA for the CDR3 is TGTGCTAGTGGCCCTGGACAGGACAGGGGGCAGTTCTTC. Residues: CASGPGQDRGQFF.

V usage is TRBV5-8 and J usage is TRBJ1-1, with D possibly being TRBD1 (5 bases). Germline CDR1 is SGHTS and CDR2 is YDEGEE. Trimming removed 0 bases at V and 3 bases at J, with 15 bases between. The CDR3 consists of 16 residues. CDR3: CASSLELNLGDTEAFF. The CDR3 DNA is TGTGCCAGCAGCTTGGAACTCAACCTAGGGGACACTGAAGCTTTCTTT.

This chain joins TRBV2 and TRBJ2-2, with 12 bases that match TRBD2. Germline CDR1 SNHLY, CDR2 FYNNEI. The CDR3 is made up of 16 amino acids. Trimming removed 6 bases from V and 6 bases from J; junction bases left unmatched: 8. The CDR3 reads CASSPTSGSRSGELFF. CDR3 sequence (DNA): TGTGCCAGCAGCCCGACTAGCGGGAGTCGCTCCGGGGAGCTGTTTTTT. Together with reference TRBV2 and TRBJ2-2, the CDR3 gives the full variable domain: EPEVTQTPSHQVTQMGQEVILRCVPISNHLYFYWYRQILGQKVEFLVSFYNNEISEKSEIFDDQFSVERPDGSNFTLKIRSTKLEDSAMYFCASSPTSGSRSGELFFGEGSRLTVL.

This clone showed up just once. V gene TRBV5-4 combines with J gene TRBJ2-7; D is ambiguous. Germline CDR1 reads SGHNT; CDR2 reads YYREEE (reference sequence). There are 13 residues in the CDR3. The V gene lost 3 bases and the J gene lost 3 bases, with 10 bases spanning the gap. This chain's CDR3 is CASSSQSGYEQYF. The CDR3 DNA is TGTGCCAGCAGCTCCCAATCGGGCTACGAGCAGTACTTC.